A selection of T cell receptor beta chains follows, all from one sample in a study of healthy donors' naive CD4 and CD8 T cells. Using its own MiXCR run on the reads, TCRdb lists one record per CDR3 protein. Here the sample spans 200,000 or so distinct CDR3 sequences, around three quarters being singletons. Input material: naive CD4+ and CD8+ T cells sorted from blood, pooled from several donors. All receptors come from a pool of human donors in good health; the sample pools cells from several healthy donors. Both conserved end residues are part of each CDR3. The D gene is left open where the match is weak. Where a row states a size, it is once, few, many or the class of an expanded clone; other rows omit it.

size: -
length: 17
D: -
V: TRBV29-1
J: TRBJ1-1
CDR3: CSVGSPIGTGKTTEAFF
DNA: TGCAGCGTTGGTAGCCCGATCGGAACAGGGAAGACCACTGAAGCTTTCTTT

size: -
length: 14
D: TRBD1
V: TRBV29-1
J: TRBJ2-7
CDR3: CSVAGQGPLYEQYF
DNA: TGCAGCGTTGCCGGACAGGGTCCTTTATACGAGCAGTACTTC

size: -
length: 11
D: -
V: TRBV29-1
J: TRBJ1-2
CDR3: CSVQDGSGYTF
DNA: TGCAGCGTACAAGACGGCTCTGGCTACACCTTC

size: -
length: 15
D: TRBD2
V: TRBV19
J: TRBJ2-3
CDR3: CASKGLAGASDTQYF
DNA: TGTGCCAGTAAGGGACTAGCGGGAGCCTCAGATACGCAGTATTTT

size: -
length: 13
D: TRBD1
V: TRBV6-1
J: TRBJ2-7
CDR3: CASSWTGNYEQYF
DNA: TGTGCCAGCAGTTGGACAGGGAACTACGAGCAGTACTTC

size: -
length: 16
D: -
V: TRBV6-4
J: TRBJ2-3
CDR3: CASSDAAQGSTDTQYF
DNA: TGTGCCAGCAGTGACGCAGCCCAGGGGTCGACAGATACGCAGTATTTT

size: -
length: 15
D: TRBD1
V: TRBV6-1
J: TRBJ1-2
CDR3: CASSYRGTGKDGYTF
DNA: TGTGCCAGCAGTTACCGTGGGACAGGGAAAGACGGCTACACCTTC

size: once
length: 10
D: -
V: TRBV29-1
J: TRBJ1-1
CDR3: CSVVGTRAFF
DNA: TGCAGCGTTGTAGGGACTCGAGCTTTCTTT

size: -
length: 12
D: TRBD1
V: TRBV20-1
J: TRBJ1-6
CDR3: CSAHTGDSPLHF
DNA: TGCAGTGCGCACACAGGGGACTCACCCCTCCACTTT

size: few
length: 14
D: TRBD2
V: TRBV2
J: TRBJ2-7
CDR3: CASSSSGRPLEQYF
DNA: TGTGCCAGCAGTTCTAGCGGGAGGCCCCTCGAGCAGTACTTC

size: -
length: 16
D: -
V: TRBV20-1
J: TRBJ2-1
CDR3: CSAIRVGASRMDEQFF
DNA: TGCAGTGCTATCCGGGTTGGGGCGTCCCGGATGGATGAGCAGTTCTTC

size: -
length: 15
D: TRBD1
V: TRBV6-2/TRBV6-3
J: TRBJ1-6
CDR3: CASREPGQGFSPLHF
DNA: TGTGCCAGCAGGGAACCGGGACAGGGGTTTTCACCCCTCCACTTT

size: few
length: 13
D: TRBD1
V: TRBV29-1
J: TRBJ2-7
CDR3: CSVRQGRTYEQYF
DNA: TGCAGCGTTCGACAGGGGCGGACCTACGAGCAGTACTTC

size: few
length: 14
D: -
V: TRBV30
J: TRBJ2-7
CDR3: CAWRASERGYEQYF
DNA: TGTGCCTGGAGAGCCTCCGAGAGGGGGTACGAGCAGTACTTC

size: -
length: 11
D: -
V: TRBV7-8
J: TRBJ2-3
CDR3: CASTPLDTQYF
DNA: TGTGCCAGCACCCCTCTGGATACGCAGTATTTT

size: -
length: 15
D: TRBD2
V: TRBV6-6
J: TRBJ2-7
CDR3: CASSYRREGLYGQYF
DNA: TGTGCCAGCAGTTACAGGCGGGAGGGCCTCTACGGGCAGTACTTC

size: -
length: 15
D: -
V: TRBV20-1
J: TRBJ1-3
CDR3: CSVNGKPNSGNTIYF
DNA: TGCAGTGTCAATGGAAAGCCTAACTCTGGAAACACCATATATTTT

size: -
length: 15
D: -
V: TRBV6-6
J: TRBJ1-6
CDR3: CASSSDRAQNSPLHF
DNA: TGTGCCAGCAGTTCGGATAGGGCACAGAATTCACCCCTCCACTTT

size: -
length: 16
D: TRBD1
V: TRBV27
J: TRBJ1-1
CDR3: CASSLTGDDLSTEAFF
DNA: TGTGCCAGCAGTTTGACAGGGGATGATCTCAGCACTGAAGCTTTCTTT

size: -
length: 16
D: TRBD1
V: TRBV6-5
J: TRBJ1-6
CDR3: CASSYSTTGLMSPLHF
DNA: TGTGCCAGCAGTTACTCGACGACAGGGTTGATGTCACCCCTCCACTTT

size: once
length: 16
D: -
V: TRBV6-2/TRBV6-3
J: TRBJ2-2
CDR3: CASSYSGPPATGELFF
DNA: TGTGCCAGCAGTTACTCGGGCCCTCCGGCTACCGGGGAGCTGTTTTTT

size: -
length: 14
D: -
V: TRBV6-1
J: TRBJ1-5
CDR3: CASSEVPTLQPQHF
DNA: TGTGCCAGCAGTGAGGTCCCGACTCTACAGCCCCAGCATTTT

size: -
length: 12
D: -
V: TRBV29-1
J: TRBJ1-5
CDR3: CSVSDGNQPQHF
DNA: TGCAGCGTTTCTGACGGGAATCAGCCCCAGCATTTT

size: -
length: 12
D: -
V: TRBV30
J: TRBJ2-3
CDR3: CAWSVPVDTQYF
DNA: TGTGCCTGGAGTGTACCCGTAGATACGCAGTATTTT

size: -
length: 12
D: -
V: TRBV27
J: TRBJ2-7
CDR3: CASSSMGSEQYF
DNA: TGTGCCAGCAGCTCCATGGGCAGCGAGCAGTACTTC

size: -
length: 12
D: -
V: TRBV29-1
J: TRBJ1-2
CDR3: CSYRHGNYGYTF
DNA: TGCAGCTACCGCCACGGCAACTATGGCTACACCTTC

size: -
length: 17
D: -
V: TRBV7-2
J: TRBJ1-5
CDR3: CASSLVGQGVSNQPQHF
DNA: TGTGCCAGCAGCTTAGTAGGGCAGGGAGTGAGCAATCAGCCCCAGCATTTT

size: -
length: 16
D: TRBD2
V: TRBV29-1
J: TRBJ2-7
CDR3: CSVEKVAGGKRVEQYF
DNA: TGCAGCGTTGAAAAGGTAGCGGGAGGTAAACGGGTCGAGCAGTACTTC

size: -
length: 16
D: TRBD2
V: TRBV29-1
J: TRBJ2-7
CDR3: CSVEDTGLAGTYEQYF
DNA: TGCAGCGTTGAAGATACGGGACTAGCGGGGACCTACGAGCAGTACTTC

size: few
length: 14
D: -
V: TRBV28
J: TRBJ2-1
CDR3: CASSLPSSYNEQFF
DNA: TGTGCCAGCAGTCTTCCCAGCTCCTACAATGAGCAGTTCTTC

size: -
length: 12
D: TRBD2
V: TRBV6-5
J: TRBJ2-7
CDR3: CASSRTSGEQYF
DNA: TGTGCCAGCAGTCGGACTAGCGGGGAGCAGTACTTC

size: few
length: 16
D: TRBD2
V: TRBV12-3/TRBV12-4
J: TRBJ2-3
CDR3: CASSAPSREVEDTQYF
DNA: TGTGCCAGCAGTGCCCCCTCGCGGGAGGTGGAAGATACGCAGTATTTT

size: once
length: 14
D: -
V: TRBV5-8
J: TRBJ2-7
CDR3: CASSLGGSINEQYF
DNA: TGTGCCAGCAGCTTGGGTGGGAGTATAAACGAGCAGTACTTC

size: few
length: 16
D: TRBD1
V: TRBV19
J: TRBJ1-1
CDR3: CASSIRTNQGAPEAFF
DNA: TGTGCCAGTAGTATAAGGACCAATCAGGGGGCCCCTGAAGCTTTCTTT

size: -
length: 12
D: -
V: TRBV29-1
J: TRBJ2-7
CDR3: CSVPGPTHEQYF
DNA: TGCAGCGTCCCCGGCCCTACTCACGAGCAGTACTTC

size: once
length: 12
D: -
V: TRBV6-6
J: TRBJ1-1
CDR3: CASTPGHTEAFF
DNA: TGTGCCAGCACTCCCGGGCACACTGAAGCTTTCTTT

size: once
length: 13
D: -
V: TRBV29-1
J: TRBJ1-1
CDR3: CSAEGGNPPEAFF
DNA: TGCAGCGCCGAAGGCGGGAATCCCCCTGAAGCTTTCTTT